The 26 T cell receptor beta chains below come from one sample, sequenced in a study of type 1 regulatory T cells. TCRdb passed the reads through MiXCR, listing each CDR3 protein once. The sample holds 88,000 or so distinct CDR3 sequences, 25% to 40% seen once. Sequencing was done on a sample of CD4+ T cells, either the whole sample or a sorted fraction (not recorded which). Source of these receptors: a human donor in good health.

The rearrangement uses TRBV9 and TRBJ2-1; D may be TRBD1 or TRBD2 (5 bases each). Trimming pared 5 bases from V and 4 bases from J, leaving 19 bases between. The CDR3 extends over 16 amino acids. Germline V lookup: CDR1 SGDLS, CDR2 YYNGEE. CDR3 sequence reads: CASSATVGERYNEQFF. The CDR3 region has the DNA TGTGCCAGCAGTGCTACCGTGGGGGAAAGATACAATGAGCAGTTCTTC.

V and J are TRBV20-1 and TRBJ2-7, with D hard to call. The germline CDR1 and CDR2 sequences are DFQATT and SNEGSKA (reference sequence). V was pared by 5 bases and J by 2 bases, with 13 bases between. CDR3 length: 13 amino acids. CDR3 protein: CSAATHPTYEQYF. The CDR3 region has the DNA TGCAGTGCTGCCACCCATCCGACCTACGAGCAGTACTTC.

The chain uses TRBV19 and TRBJ2-5; 9 positions match TRBD2. Germline CDR1 and CDR2: LNHDA and SQIVND (reference sequence). Unmatched junction bases numbered 10, after V lost 2 bases and J lost 3 bases. The CDR3 has 17 amino acids. CDR3 sequence: CASSISIAGAVKETQYF. DNA for the CDR3: TGTGCCAGTAGTATATCGATAGCGGGAGCCGTAAAAGAGACCCAGTACTTC. Supplemented by reference TRBV19 and TRBJ2-5, the full variable domain reads DGGITQSPKYLFRKEGQNVTLSCEQNLNHDAMYWYRQDPGQGLRLIYYSQIVNDFQKGDIAEGYSVSREKKESFPLTVTSAQKNPTAFYLCASSISIAGAVKETQYFGPGTRLLVL.

This clonotype was seen only a few times. The V and J genes are TRBV9 and TRBJ2-3, with D uncertain. This CDR3 is built from 13 residues. The V and J ends lost 5 bases and 0 bases respectively, with 7 bases between them. The germline V gene encodes CDR1 SGDLS and CDR2 YYNGEE. The CDR3 reads CASRGGSTDTQYF. The CDR3 DNA reads as TGTGCCAGCAGAGGCGGTAGCACAGATACGCAGTATTTT.

J is TRBJ2-2 and V is TRBV27, with 9 nucleotides matching TRBD2. This CDR3 has 18 residues. V gave up 2 bases and J gave up 5 bases; unmatched junction bases: 12. Germline-derived CDR1 and CDR2 are MNHEY and SMNVEV (reference sequence). The CDR3 nucleotides read TGTGCCAGCAGTTTACTCCCTAGCGGGGTCACAGCGACCGGGGAGCTGTTTTTT. Protein: CASSLLPSGVTATGELFF.

This sequence joins TRBV5-8 and TRBJ2-5; 7 bases line up with TRBD1. The CDR3 runs to 15 residues. Per the germline V gene, CDR1 is SGHTS and CDR2 is YDEGEE. J lost 7 bases, V lost 5 bases, and 14 bases had no gene match. CDR3 residues: CASSYGTDHGGTQYF. The CDR3, as DNA: TGTGCCAGCAGTTACGGGACAGATCATGGCGGGACCCAGTACTTC.

This chain connects TRBV29-1 to TRBJ2-1; possible D gene TRBD2, 5 bases. The V gene's germline CDR1 is SQVTM and CDR2 ANQGSEA. V lost 5 bases, J lost 0 bases, and 17 bases lay in between. The CDR3 loop spans 16 amino acids. CDR3 sequence (DNA): TGCAGCGTTCCGGTTGCGCGGGTTAGCTCCTACAATGAGCAGTTCTTC. Translated: CSVPVARVSSYNEQFF.

The CDR3 region has the DNA TGTGCCAGCAGTCCGGGACAGGGTACGACTGAAGCTTTCTTT. Amino acids: CASSPGQGTTEAFF. The chain couples TRBV28 to TRBJ1-1, with 9 bases identical to TRBD1. This CDR3 contains 14 residues. The germline CDR1 and CDR2 sequences are MDHEN and SYDVKM. V shed 5 bases and J 5 bases; nucleotides not matched to a gene: 6.

The chain recombines TRBV7-3 with TRBJ2-1; 7 bases map to TRBD1. The CDR3 spans 15 residues. Trimming took 1 base from V and 2 from J; bases not matched to a gene: 2. In germline, CDR1 is SGHTA, CDR2 FQGTGA. The CDR3 is CASSLRQGPYNEQFF. CDR3 bases: TGTGCCAGCAGCTTAAGACAGGGACCCTACAATGAGCAGTTCTTC.

The CDR3 here is CASSSEGATKETQYF. The CDR3 nucleotides read TGTGCCAGCAGCTCGGAGGGCGCAACAAAAGAGACCCAGTACTTC. This chain connects TRBV7-2 to TRBJ2-5; D possibly corresponds to TRBD2 (6 bases). Per germline, CDR1 SGHTA and CDR2 FQGNSA. This CDR3 has 15 amino acids. V shed 4 bases and J shed 3 bases, with 15 bases lying between them.

There are a few counts of this clonotype. The CDR3 DNA reads as TGCAGTGCTAGAGATACCTCCAGGGAGTGGACCGGGGAGCTGTTTTTT. Translating it yields CSARDTSREWTGELFF. The chain links TRBV20-1 to TRBJ2-2, with D possibly being TRBD1 or TRBD2 (5 bases each). This CDR3 region has 16 residues. CDR1 is DFQATT, CDR2 SNEGSKA, per germline (reference sequence). The V gene lost 0 bases and the J gene lost 5 bases, with 16 bases spanning the gap.

This sequence joins TRBV11-2 and TRBJ2-5, with a possible D match to TRBD1 (6 bases). The CDR3 spans 16 residues. The ends were cut back, 5 bases at V and 4 bases at J, with 20 bases in the middle. Germline-derived CDR1 and CDR2 are SGHAT and FQNNGV. The CDR3 nucleotides are TGTGCCAGCAGCATCCCCGTCGCACAGGGTGGAGAGACCCAGTACTTC. It specifies CASSIPVAQGGETQYF. Drawing the rest from reference TRBV11-2 and TRBJ2-5, the complete variable domain is EAGVAQSPRYKIIEKRQSVAFWCNPISGHATLYWYQQILGQGPKLLIQFQNNGVVDDSQLPKDRFSAERLKGVDSTLKIQPAKLEDSAVYLCASSIPVAQGGETQYFGPGTRLLVL.

This chain connects TRBV5-1 to TRBJ1-5; D is unclear. Looked up from germline, CDR1 is SGHRS and CDR2 is YFSETQ. The CDR3 has 13 residues. Between the trimmed V and J ends, which lost 0 bases and 4 bases, there was a span of 5 bases. The CDR3 DNA follows: TGCGCCAGCAGCTTGGACTTGAATCAGCCCCAGCATTTT. Translation gives CASSLDLNQPQHF.

The chain joins TRBV5-1 to TRBJ2-1; 11 bases line up with TRBD2. The CDR3 runs 16 residues. V shed 0 bases and J 6 bases; nucleotides not matched to a gene: 5. Germline CDR1 is SGHRS and CDR2 is YFSETQ. The CDR3 region is CASSLGLAGGSNEQFF. The CDR3 nucleotides read TGCGCCAGCAGCTTGGGGCTAGCGGGAGGTTCCAATGAGCAGTTCTTC.

This clonotype has more than one count but fewer than ten. This rearrangement joins TRBV12-3 or TRBV12-4 to TRBJ1-2; D unresolved. CDR3 length: 13 residues. The ends were cut back, 5 bases at V and 4 bases at J, with 11 bases in the middle. CDR3 coding DNA: TGTGCCAGCAGTACAGAGAGTACCTATGGCTACACCTTC. Translating gives CASSTESTYGYTF.

This clonotype has just a few counts. The chain joins TRBV12-3 or TRBV12-4 to TRBJ2-2; the D gene could be TRBD1 or TRBD2 (6 bases each). V was shortened by 6 bases and J by 6 bases, with 14 bases between the two germline ends. The CDR3 extends over 14 amino acids. CDR3 bases: TGTGCCAGCAGCTCTGGGGGGCCGGCCGGGGAGCTGTTTTTT. Translation gives CASSSGGPAGELFF.

This clonotype was observed a single time. The V and J genes are TRBV7-3 and TRBJ2-5; D possibly corresponds to TRBD2 (6 bases). Germline CDR1 SGHTA, CDR2 FQGTGA. CDR3 length equals 15 residues. The V end lost 8 bases, the J end lost 5 bases, and 21 bases lay between the germline ends. DNA for the CDR3: TGTGCCAGCTCCCTGGGCGGCGGGACCGGGGAGACCCAGTACTTC. Residues: CASSLGGGTGETQYF.

This clonotype was seen at least ten times. The chain has TRBV7-8 and TRBJ2-2, with TRBD2 identical over 11 bases. CDR1 is SGHVS and CDR2 is FQNEAQ in the germline V gene. The junction had 6 bases not matched to a gene; V was cut back by 2 bases and J by 4 bases. The CDR3 has 17 residues. The CDR3 sequence: CASSLQLAGVGTGELFF. The CDR3 DNA sequence: TGTGCCAGCAGCTTACAACTAGCGGGAGTTGGCACCGGGGAGCTGTTTTTT.

The rearrangement uses TRBV6-1 and TRBJ2-7; D remains unclear. Trimming pared 6 bases from V and 8 bases from J, leaving 11 bases between. This CDR3 contains 11 residues. Germline CDR1 reads MNHNS; CDR2 reads SASEGT. CDR3 sequence (DNA): TGTGCCAGCAGCCTAACGGGCAAGCAGTACTTC. Its translation is CASSLTGKQYF.

This sequence joins TRBV4-1 and TRBJ1-1, with 9 bases fitting TRBD1. The CDR3 is 15 residues long. Trimming at V came to 2 bases and at J to 5 bases, leaving 6 bases not matched to a gene. The V gene's germline CDR1 is MGHRA and CDR2 YSYEKL. The CDR3 here is CASSQSLTGGTEAFF. The CDR3 DNA reads as TGCGCCAGCAGCCAATCCCTGACAGGGGGAACTGAAGCTTTCTTT.

The CDR3 bases are TGTGCCAGCATTAAAGGGGGCCGGACTAGCGGGAGGCCCTACGAGCAGTACTTC. The encoded protein is CASIKGGRTSGRPYEQYF. This rearrangement joins TRBV28 to TRBJ2-7, with 14 nucleotides matching TRBD2. Germline V gene data show CDR1 as MDHEN and CDR2 as SYDVKM. With 7 bases clipped from V and 2 bases from J, the junction kept 13 bases outside the gene matches. This CDR3 region has 18 residues.

The gene calls are TRBV12-3 or TRBV12-4 and TRBJ2-7, with D possibly TRBD1 on 6 matching bases. The CDR3 contains 14 residues. The V end was cut by 7 bases, the J end by 5 bases, with 18 bases between. DNA of the CDR3: TGTGCCAGCACCCGGACAGTCTCCGGCGACGAGCAGTACTTC. Protein sequence: CASTRTVSGDEQYF.

CDR3 sequence reads: CASSLGTVEYNEQFF. CDR3 coding DNA: TGTGCCAGCAGTTTAGGGACCGTCGAATACAATGAGCAGTTCTTC. This sequence joins TRBV27 and TRBJ2-1; D possibly matches TRBD1 or TRBD2 (5 bases each). The CDR3 has 15 amino acids. Germline assignment: CDR1 MNHEY and CDR2 SMNVEV (reference sequence). Trimming pared 2 bases from V and 4 bases from J, leaving 12 bases between.

The chain recombines TRBV10-3 with TRBJ2-3; 9 nucleotides match TRBD2. Germline lookup yields CDR1 ENHRY and CDR2 SYGVKD. The CDR3 has 17 residues. V was pared by 0 bases and J by 2 bases, with 6 bases of the junction left unmatched. The CDR3 protein is CAISESVAGGLTDTQYF. The DNA for the CDR3 is TGTGCCATCAGTGAGTCGGTTGCGGGAGGGCTCACAGATACGCAGTATTTT.

The J gene is TRBJ2-5, the V gene TRBV29-1; TRBD2 aligns across 7 bases. Germline V lookup: CDR1 SQVTM, CDR2 ANQGSEA. V trimming: 7 bases; J trimming: 5 bases; junction bases outside the gene matches: 4. This CDR3 has 11 residues. CDR3 in DNA: TGCAGCGGGGGGGGGAGTGAGACCCAGTACTTC. Its translation: CSGGGSETQYF.

This sequence joins TRBV20-1 and TRBJ2-3; 7 nucleotides match TRBD1. The CDR3 consists of 16 residues. Germline CDR1 and CDR2: DFQATT and SNEGSKA (reference sequence). After removal of 6 bases from V and 2 bases from J, the junction contained 14 bases not matched to a gene. CDR3 DNA: TGCAGTGCCAACCGTGGGACAGAGAAAACCACAGATACGCAGTATTTT. This translates into CSANRGTEKTTDTQYF.